A selection of T cell receptor beta chains follows, all from one sample in a study of post-analysis software for immune sequencing data. One entry per CDR3 protein, called by TCRdb with MiXCR from the PCR reads. The sample holds about 820,000 distinct CDR3 sequences, roughly 50% seen once. Sample: blood. These receptors were obtained from a girl between 5 and 17 years old with multiple sclerosis. The CDR3 runs from the conserved cysteine through the conserved F or W. The D gene is left open where the match is weak. Only some rows state a clone size, as once, few, many or a class for expanded clones.

V gene: TRBV3-1; J gene: TRBJ2-5; D gene: TRBD2; clone size: NA; CDR3 DNA: TGTGCCAGCAGCCAAGAAAGCGGGGGCGAAGAGACCCAGTACTTC; CDR3 protein: CASSQESGGEETQYF
V gene: TRBV9; J gene: TRBJ1-1; D gene: NA; clone size: NA; CDR3 DNA: TGTGCCAGCAGCGTAGACGAAGGAGAGTACACTGAAGCTTTCTTT; CDR3 protein: CASSVDEGEYTEAFF
V gene: TRBV28; J gene: TRBJ1-2; D gene: NA; clone size: NA; CDR3 DNA: TGTGCCAGCACCACAAGCGGGGGGCGCAGGTATAGTTTCGGCTACACCTTC; CDR3 protein: CASTTSGGRRYSFGYTF
V gene: TRBV20-1; J gene: TRBJ2-7; D gene: TRBD2; clone size: few; CDR3 DNA: TGCAGTGCTAGAATGTCGACTAGCGCGAACCCCTACGAGCAGTACTTC; CDR3 protein: CSARMSTSANPYEQYF
V gene: TRBV27; J gene: TRBJ2-3; D gene: NA; clone size: few; CDR3 DNA: TGTGCCAGCAGTTTATACAGGGCGAGGACAGATACGCAGTATTTT; CDR3 protein: CASSLYRARTDTQYF
V gene: TRBV20-1; J gene: TRBJ2-7; D gene: NA; clone size: NA; CDR3 DNA: TGCAGTGCTAGGTGGGGTCCCGACGAGCGGTACTTC; CDR3 protein: CSARWGPDERYF
V gene: TRBV20-1; J gene: TRBJ2-6; D gene: NA; clone size: NA; CDR3 DNA: TGCAGTGCTAGGGGTAGCTACGGGGCCAACGTCCTGACTTTC; CDR3 protein: CSARGSYGANVLTF
V gene: TRBV10-2; J gene: TRBJ2-1; D gene: NA; clone size: once; CDR3 DNA: TGCGCCAGCAGTGGTTTTACGGGAGAGTACAATGAGCAGTTCTTC; CDR3 protein: CASSGFTGEYNEQFF
V gene: TRBV10-3; J gene: TRBJ1-5; D gene: TRBD1; clone size: NA; CDR3 DNA: TGTGCCATCAGCCGGGACAGGGCACAGCCCCAGCATTTT; CDR3 protein: CAISRDRAQPQHF
V gene: TRBV7-2; J gene: TRBJ1-2; D gene: NA; clone size: few; CDR3 DNA: TGTGCCAGCAGCCGTAGTAGCTATGGCTACACCTTC; CDR3 protein: CASSRSSYGYTF
V gene: TRBV20-1; J gene: TRBJ2-3; D gene: TRBD1; clone size: few; CDR3 DNA: TGCAGTGCTAGACCCTTAGGGGACAGGGACCCCACAGATACGCAGTATTTT; CDR3 protein: CSARPLGDRDPTDTQYF
V gene: TRBV7-8; J gene: TRBJ2-5; D gene: TRBD2; clone size: NA; CDR3 DNA: TGTGCCAGCAGCTTAGTACTAGCGGGGATGGAGACCCAGTACTTC; CDR3 protein: CASSLVLAGMETQYF
V gene: TRBV10-2; J gene: TRBJ1-1; D gene: TRBD1; clone size: NA; CDR3 DNA: TGCGCCAGCAGGAATACAGGGGGCACTGAAGCTTTCTTT; CDR3 protein: CASRNTGGTEAFF
V gene: TRBV6-5; J gene: TRBJ2-1; D gene: TRBD2; clone size: NA; CDR3 DNA: TGTGCCAGCAGAATCGGACTAGCGGGCGTCAATGAGCAGTTCTTC; CDR3 protein: CASRIGLAGVNEQFF
V gene: TRBV5-6; J gene: TRBJ2-7; D gene: NA; clone size: NA; CDR3 DNA: TGTGCCAGCAGCTTGGGAGGATTGTCAGAACCGTTGGGCGAGCAGTACTTC; CDR3 protein: CASSLGGLSEPLGEQYF
V gene: TRBV12-3/TRBV12-4; J gene: TRBJ2-3; D gene: TRBD2; clone size: NA; CDR3 DNA: TGTGCCAGCAGTTTAGTCCGCGGACTAGCGGGGGGCACAGATACGCAGTATTTT; CDR3 protein: CASSLVRGLAGGTDTQYF
V gene: TRBV28; J gene: TRBJ1-6; D gene: NA; clone size: NA; CDR3 DNA: TGTGCCAGCAGAGGAGGGTTTGGGTCACCCCTCCACTTT; CDR3 protein: CASRGGFGSPLHF
V gene: TRBV20-1; J gene: TRBJ2-3; D gene: NA; clone size: many; CDR3 DNA: TGCAGTGCTTCTCCCGCGGACTGGTACACAGATACGCAGTATTTT; CDR3 protein: CSASPADWYTDTQYF
V gene: TRBV12-3/TRBV12-4; J gene: TRBJ1-1; D gene: TRBD1; clone size: NA; CDR3 DNA: TGTGCCAGCCTATACCAGGGGGCATCTGAAGCTTTCTTT; CDR3 protein: CASLYQGASEAFF
V gene: TRBV5-5; J gene: TRBJ2-3; D gene: NA; clone size: few; CDR3 DNA: TGTGCCAGCCTCTACAGCGGGACAGATACGCAGTATTTT; CDR3 protein: CASLYSGTDTQYF
V gene: TRBV20-1; J gene: TRBJ2-3; D gene: TRBD1; clone size: once; CDR3 DNA: TGCAGTGCTCACAGGGGATCTAGCACAGATACGCAGTATTTT; CDR3 protein: CSAHRGSSTDTQYF
V gene: TRBV5-1; J gene: TRBJ2-5; D gene: NA; clone size: NA; CDR3 DNA: TGCGCCAGCAGGCCCCACCAAGAGACCCAGTACTTC; CDR3 protein: CASRPHQETQYF
V gene: TRBV3-1; J gene: TRBJ2-3; D gene: NA; clone size: NA; CDR3 DNA: TGTGCCAACAGCCAAGAAGGCCGGGGGACCACAGATACGCAGTATTTT; CDR3 protein: CANSQEGRGTTDTQYF
V gene: TRBV3-1; J gene: TRBJ2-1; D gene: TRBD1; clone size: NA; CDR3 DNA: TGTGCCAGCAGCCAAGCGTATTGGACAGGGCCCTACAATGAGCAGTTCTTC; CDR3 protein: CASSQAYWTGPYNEQFF
V gene: TRBV7-9; J gene: TRBJ2-3; D gene: NA; clone size: NA; CDR3 DNA: TGTTCCTCTTCGGATACGCAGTATTTT; CDR3 protein: CSSSDTQYF
V gene: TRBV9; J gene: TRBJ1-2; D gene: NA; clone size: few; CDR3 DNA: TGTGCCAGCTACACTCTCGGCAGTAACTATGGCTACACCTTC; CDR3 protein: CASYTLGSNYGYTF
V gene: TRBV5-6; J gene: TRBJ2-7; D gene: NA; clone size: NA; CDR3 DNA: TGTGCCAGCAGCTTCCCAGACGAGGGCCACGAGCAGTACTTC; CDR3 protein: CASSFPDEGHEQYF
V gene: TRBV5-1; J gene: TRBJ1-4; D gene: TRBD1; clone size: NA; CDR3 DNA: TGCGCCAGCAGCCTGAAGGACAGGGGGTATAATGAAAAACTGTTTTTT; CDR3 protein: CASSLKDRGYNEKLFF
V gene: TRBV12-3/TRBV12-4; J gene: TRBJ2-7; D gene: TRBD1; clone size: NA; CDR3 DNA: TGTGCCAGCAGTATTGGGACAGGGAGGACCTACGAGCAGTACTTC; CDR3 protein: CASSIGTGRTYEQYF
V gene: TRBV6-5; J gene: TRBJ1-1; D gene: NA; clone size: NA; CDR3 DNA: TGTGCCAGCAGTTACCGTCAGGAGAGCACTGAAGCTTTCTTT; CDR3 protein: CASSYRQESTEAFF
V gene: TRBV20-1; J gene: TRBJ2-6; D gene: NA; clone size: NA; CDR3 DNA: TGCAGTGCTAGAGACTCAGGGGGGCACTCTGGGGCCAACGTCCTGACTTTC; CDR3 protein: CSARDSGGHSGANVLTF
V gene: TRBV9; J gene: TRBJ2-3; D gene: TRBD2; clone size: NA; CDR3 DNA: TGTGCCAGCAGCGTTCGACTAGCAGCTGGCACAGATACGCAGTATTTT; CDR3 protein: CASSVRLAAGTDTQYF
V gene: TRBV6-5; J gene: TRBJ1-2; D gene: TRBD1; clone size: NA; CDR3 DNA: TGTGCCAGCAGTTACTCACGAACAGGGGCCGGACATGGCTACACCTTC; CDR3 protein: CASSYSRTGAGHGYTF
V gene: TRBV6-5; J gene: TRBJ1-1; D gene: NA; clone size: NA; CDR3 DNA: TGTGCCAGCAGTTACTCAGGGTTGGGGGAGTCCACTGAAGCTTTCTTT; CDR3 protein: CASSYSGLGESTEAFF
V gene: TRBV27; J gene: TRBJ2-1; D gene: NA; clone size: NA; CDR3 DNA: TGTGCCAGTGTGGTTGGTTTTGAGCAGTTCTTC; CDR3 protein: CASVVGFEQFF
V gene: TRBV20-1; J gene: TRBJ1-2; D gene: NA; clone size: NA; CDR3 DNA: TGCAGTACGTTTTTCTTCTGGACAGCAAACTATGGCTACACCTTC; CDR3 protein: CSTFFFWTANYGYTF
V gene: TRBV7-9; J gene: TRBJ2-1; D gene: NA; clone size: NA; CDR3 DNA: TGTGCCAGCACCAGGGCAGCCGGGAGTGACTACAATGAGCAGTTCTTC; CDR3 protein: CASTRAAGSDYNEQFF
V gene: TRBV6-5; J gene: TRBJ1-2; D gene: TRBD1; clone size: NA; CDR3 DNA: TGTGCCAGCAAGAGGGCAGGGGGCATATCGGGCTATGGCTACACCTTC; CDR3 protein: CASKRAGGISGYGYTF
V gene: TRBV20-1; J gene: TRBJ1-4; D gene: NA; clone size: NA; CDR3 DNA: TGCAGTGCCTACTCGGCCAGGGGCGAAAAACTGTTTTTT; CDR3 protein: CSAYSARGEKLFF
V gene: TRBV5-6; J gene: TRBJ2-4; D gene: NA; clone size: once; CDR3 DNA: TGTGCCAGCACCTCGCGGAGAGATAACAAAAACATTCAGTACTTC; CDR3 protein: CASTSRRDNKNIQYF
V gene: TRBV20-1; J gene: TRBJ2-1; D gene: NA; clone size: NA; CDR3 DNA: TGCAGTGCTTTCCCGGACTGGCGTAATGACAATGAGCAGTGCTTC; CDR3 protein: CSAFPDWRNDNEQCF
V gene: TRBV20-1; J gene: TRBJ2-7; D gene: TRBD1; clone size: NA; CDR3 DNA: TGCAGTGCTAGAAGGGCCGGGACAGGGGGTATCGAGCAGTACTTC; CDR3 protein: CSARRAGTGGIEQYF
V gene: TRBV7-2; J gene: TRBJ2-5; D gene: NA; clone size: few; CDR3 DNA: TGTGCCAGCAGCTTAAGAGGTGGTAGCTCTGCCCAGTACTTC; CDR3 protein: CASSLRGGSSAQYF
V gene: TRBV12-3/TRBV12-4; J gene: TRBJ2-7; D gene: NA; clone size: NA; CDR3 DNA: TGTGCCAGCAGTTTACTTGGCAGGGGCTTGTCCCACGAGCAGTACTTC; CDR3 protein: CASSLLGRGLSHEQYF